This T cell receptor beta chain appears in the sequencing data of a study of blood T cell repertoires in COVID-19. Using immunoSEQ multiplex PCR, the repertoire was profiled, and TCRdb retains in-frame clones only, with some absent. The sample includes about 250,000 clones, around 90% of them seen just once. Regarding this clone: Other DNA sequences in the sample encode the same CDR3.

This CDR3 has 15 residues. Trimming stripped 4 bases from V and 0 bases from J, with 12 bases between. Germline loops: CDR1 LGHNA, CDR2 YSLEER. The material sequenced was peripheral blood. The TCR comes from a man aged 18 to 30 with active or convalescent COVID-19. The V call is TRBV4-3, the J call TRBJ1-2, with a tentative D call TRBD1 (5 bases). The DNA of the CDR3 is TGCGCCAGCAGCCTCGGCGGGGCTTCTAACTATGGCTACACCTTC. This codes for CASSLGGASNYGYTF.